This T cell receptor beta chain was documented in a study of T-cell reconstitution after alpha-beta-depleted transplantation in children. Broader study findings: One year after transplant, T-cell counts and diversity came mostly from newly produced T cells. In patients about two months after transplant, alpha-beta T cells reportedly arose from several hundred expanded graft clones.

For TCRbeta, the library was prepared with unique molecular identifiers. Via MiXCR, TCRdb re-called the PCR reads, giving one row per CDR3 protein. The sample carries around 300,000 distinct CDR3 sequences, nearly 8% recorded once. A few counts support this clonotype. Its specificity is not known. V gave up 3 bases and J gave up 2 bases; unmatched junction bases: 4. This CDR3 is 14 amino acids long. Germline CDR1 ENHRY, CDR2 SYGVKD. Sequences were derived from peripheral blood, sampled 360 days after TCRalphabeta/CD19-depleted stem cell transplant. The sequence was collected from a female patient aged 2-15 years who had a stem cell transplant for Fanconi anemia, so the T cells may come from the graft donor. The V call is TRBV10-3, the J call TRBJ2-7, with TRBD1 identical over 7 bases. In nucleotides, the CDR3 is TGTGCCATCAGTGATTTGCAGGGGGCCTACGAGCAGTACTTC. Its translation is CAISDLQGAYEQYF.